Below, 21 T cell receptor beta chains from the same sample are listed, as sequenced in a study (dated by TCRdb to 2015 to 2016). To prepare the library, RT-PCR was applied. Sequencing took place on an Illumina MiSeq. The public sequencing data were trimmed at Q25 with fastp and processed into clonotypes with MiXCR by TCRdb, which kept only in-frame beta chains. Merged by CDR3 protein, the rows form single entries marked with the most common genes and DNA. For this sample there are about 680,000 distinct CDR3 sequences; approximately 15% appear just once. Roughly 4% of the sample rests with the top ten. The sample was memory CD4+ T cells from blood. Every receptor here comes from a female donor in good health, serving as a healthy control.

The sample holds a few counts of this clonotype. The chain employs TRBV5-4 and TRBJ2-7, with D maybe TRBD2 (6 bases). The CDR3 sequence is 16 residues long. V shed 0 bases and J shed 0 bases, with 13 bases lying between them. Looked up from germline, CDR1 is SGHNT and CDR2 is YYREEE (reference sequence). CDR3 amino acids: CASSLGGRGSSYEQYF. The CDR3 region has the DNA TGTGCCAGCAGCTTGGGAGGTCGGGGGTCCTCCTACGAGCAGTACTTC.

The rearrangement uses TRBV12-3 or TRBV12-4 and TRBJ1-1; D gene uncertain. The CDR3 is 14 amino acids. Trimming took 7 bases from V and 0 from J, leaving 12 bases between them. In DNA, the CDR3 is TGTGCCAGCACCCCGGGTAGACTGAACACTGAAGCTTTCTTT. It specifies CASTPGRLNTEAFF.

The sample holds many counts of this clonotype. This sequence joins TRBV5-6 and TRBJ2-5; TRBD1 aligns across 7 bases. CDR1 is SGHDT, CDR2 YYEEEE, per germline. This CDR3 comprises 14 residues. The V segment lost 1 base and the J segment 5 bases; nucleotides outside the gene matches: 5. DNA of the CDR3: TGTGCCAGCAGCTTGAGGGGGCGCGTGGAGACCCAGTACTTC. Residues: CASSLRGRVETQYF.

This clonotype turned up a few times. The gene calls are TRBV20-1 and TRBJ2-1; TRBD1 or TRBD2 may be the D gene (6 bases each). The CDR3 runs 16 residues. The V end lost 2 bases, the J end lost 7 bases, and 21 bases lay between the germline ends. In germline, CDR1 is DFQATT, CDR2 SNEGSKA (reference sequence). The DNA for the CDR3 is TGCAGTGCTAGATCATTCAACGGGGAAGGGGGGAATGAGCAGTTCTTC. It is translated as CSARSFNGEGGNEQFF.

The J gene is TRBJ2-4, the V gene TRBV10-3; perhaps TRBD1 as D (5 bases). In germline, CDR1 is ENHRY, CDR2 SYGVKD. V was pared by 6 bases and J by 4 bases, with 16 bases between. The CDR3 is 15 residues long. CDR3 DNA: TGTGCCATCAGCTACACCCCAGGGCCAAAAAACATTCAGTACTTC. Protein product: CAISYTPGPKNIQYF.

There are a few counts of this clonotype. The chain's CDR3 is CASSPHDRIGTEAFF. CDR3 DNA: TGTGCCAGCAGTCCCCACGACAGGATCGGCACTGAAGCTTTCTTT. The chain combines TRBV28 with TRBJ1-1; TRBD1 might be the D (6 bases). V dropped 5 bases and J dropped 4 bases, with 17 bases sitting between them. The CDR3 contains 15 residues. Germline lookup yields CDR1 MDHEN and CDR2 SYDVKM.

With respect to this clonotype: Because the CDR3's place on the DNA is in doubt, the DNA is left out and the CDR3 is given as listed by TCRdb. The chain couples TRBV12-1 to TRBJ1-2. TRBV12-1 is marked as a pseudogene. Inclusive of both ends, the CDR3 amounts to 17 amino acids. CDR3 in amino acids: CASSFGGGAVVLYGYTF.

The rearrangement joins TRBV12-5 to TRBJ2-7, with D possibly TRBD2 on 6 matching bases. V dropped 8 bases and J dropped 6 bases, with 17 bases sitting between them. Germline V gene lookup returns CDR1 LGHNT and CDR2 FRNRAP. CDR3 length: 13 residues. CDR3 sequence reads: CASSRDFRGEQYF. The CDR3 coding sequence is TGTGCTAGTTCTAGGGACTTTAGGGGCGAGCAGTACTTC. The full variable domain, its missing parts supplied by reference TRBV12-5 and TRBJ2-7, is DARVTQTPRHKVTEMGQEVTMRCQPILGHNTVFWYRQTMMQGLELLAYFRNRAPLDDSGMPKDRFSAEMPDATLATLKIQPSEPRDSAVYFCASSRDFRGEQYFGPGTRLTVT.

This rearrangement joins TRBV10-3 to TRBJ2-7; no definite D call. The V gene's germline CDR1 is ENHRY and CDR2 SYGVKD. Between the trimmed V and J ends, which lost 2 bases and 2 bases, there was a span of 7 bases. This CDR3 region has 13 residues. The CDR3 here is CAISERVTYEQYF. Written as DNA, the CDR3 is TGTGCCATCAGTGAGAGGGTCACCTACGAGCAGTACTTC.

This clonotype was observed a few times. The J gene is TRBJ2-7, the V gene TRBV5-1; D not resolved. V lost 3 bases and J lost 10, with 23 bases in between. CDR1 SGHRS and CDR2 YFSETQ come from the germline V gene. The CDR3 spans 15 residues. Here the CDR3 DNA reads TGCGCCAGCAGCTATGCCGACCGCTTCCCCTCAGAACAGTACTTC. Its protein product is CASSYADRFPSEQYF.

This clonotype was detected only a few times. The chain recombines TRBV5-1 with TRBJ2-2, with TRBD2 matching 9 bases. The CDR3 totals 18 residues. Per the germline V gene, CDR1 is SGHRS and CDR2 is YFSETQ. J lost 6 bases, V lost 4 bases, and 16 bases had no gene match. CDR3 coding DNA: TGCGCCAGCAGCCTTCGGCGGGAGGGACGGTACTATCCCGGGGAGCTGTTTTTT. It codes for CASSLRREGRYYPGELFF.

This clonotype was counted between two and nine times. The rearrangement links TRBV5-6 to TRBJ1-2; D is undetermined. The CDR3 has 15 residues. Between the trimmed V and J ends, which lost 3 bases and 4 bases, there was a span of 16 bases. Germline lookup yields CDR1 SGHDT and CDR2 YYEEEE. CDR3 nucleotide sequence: TGTGCCAGCAGCTCGGGCCCTTCTATCGGCTATGGCTACACCTTC. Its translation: CASSSGPSIGYGYTF.

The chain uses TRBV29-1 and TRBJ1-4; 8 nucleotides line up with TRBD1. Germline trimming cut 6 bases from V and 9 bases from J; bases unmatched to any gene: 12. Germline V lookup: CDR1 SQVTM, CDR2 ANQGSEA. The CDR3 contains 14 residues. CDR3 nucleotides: TGCAGCGTCGGGGACGTGGACAGGGTGAAAAAACTGTTTTTT. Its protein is CSVGDVDRVKKLFF.

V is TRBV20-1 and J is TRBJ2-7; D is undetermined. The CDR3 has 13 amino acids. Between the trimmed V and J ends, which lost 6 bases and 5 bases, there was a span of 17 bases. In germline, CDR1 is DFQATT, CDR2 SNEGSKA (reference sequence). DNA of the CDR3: TGCAGTGCCCCGCGGTCGGGTGTGGACGAGCAGTACTTC. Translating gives CSAPRSGVDEQYF.

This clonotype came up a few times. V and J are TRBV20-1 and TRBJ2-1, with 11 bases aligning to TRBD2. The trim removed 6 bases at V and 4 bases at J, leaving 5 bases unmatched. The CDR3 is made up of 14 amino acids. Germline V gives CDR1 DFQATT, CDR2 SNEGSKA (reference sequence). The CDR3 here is CSARLAGRYNEQFF. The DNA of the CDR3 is TGCAGTGCCAGACTAGCGGGACGTTACAATGAGCAGTTCTTC.

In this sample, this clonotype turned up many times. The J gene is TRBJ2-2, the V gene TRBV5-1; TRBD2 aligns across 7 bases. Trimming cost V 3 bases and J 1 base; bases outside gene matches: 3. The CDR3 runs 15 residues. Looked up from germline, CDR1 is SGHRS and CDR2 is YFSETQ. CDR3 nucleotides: TGCGCCAGCAGCTCCCAGCGGGAGAACACCGGGGAGCTGTTTTTT. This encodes CASSSQRENTGELFF.

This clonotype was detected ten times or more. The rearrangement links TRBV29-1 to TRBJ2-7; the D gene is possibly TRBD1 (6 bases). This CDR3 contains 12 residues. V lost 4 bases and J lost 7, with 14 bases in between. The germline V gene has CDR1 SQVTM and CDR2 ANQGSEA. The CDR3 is CSVGSGTGEQYF. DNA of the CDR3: TGCAGCGTTGGAAGCGGTACAGGGGAGCAGTACTTC.

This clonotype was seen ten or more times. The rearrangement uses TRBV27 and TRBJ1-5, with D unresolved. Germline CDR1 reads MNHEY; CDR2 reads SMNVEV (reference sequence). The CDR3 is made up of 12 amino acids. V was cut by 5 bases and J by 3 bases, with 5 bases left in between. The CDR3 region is CASSPHNQPQHF. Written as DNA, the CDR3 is TGTGCCAGCAGTCCTCACAATCAGCCCCAGCATTTT.

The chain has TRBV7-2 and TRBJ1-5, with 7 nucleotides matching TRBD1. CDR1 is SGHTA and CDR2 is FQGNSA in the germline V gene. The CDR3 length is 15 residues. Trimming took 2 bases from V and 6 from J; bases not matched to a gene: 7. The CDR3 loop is CASSLSSTGSQPQHF. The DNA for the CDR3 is TGTGCCAGCAGCTTAAGCTCGACAGGGAGTCAGCCCCAGCATTTT.

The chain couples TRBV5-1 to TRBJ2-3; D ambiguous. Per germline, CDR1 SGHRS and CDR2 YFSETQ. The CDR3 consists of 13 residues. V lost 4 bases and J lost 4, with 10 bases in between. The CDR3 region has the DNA TGCGCCAGCAGCCCCGACCAGGCAGATACGCAGTATTTT. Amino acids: CASSPDQADTQYF.

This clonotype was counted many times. The CDR3 protein is CASTYTGSTDTQYF. The CDR3 region has the DNA TGTGCCAGCACCTATACAGGGAGCACAGATACGCAGTATTTT. V is TRBV12-3 or TRBV12-4 and J is TRBJ2-3; D perhaps matches TRBD1 (6 bases). V was pared by 7 bases and J by 0 bases, with 11 bases between. The CDR3 runs to 14 residues.